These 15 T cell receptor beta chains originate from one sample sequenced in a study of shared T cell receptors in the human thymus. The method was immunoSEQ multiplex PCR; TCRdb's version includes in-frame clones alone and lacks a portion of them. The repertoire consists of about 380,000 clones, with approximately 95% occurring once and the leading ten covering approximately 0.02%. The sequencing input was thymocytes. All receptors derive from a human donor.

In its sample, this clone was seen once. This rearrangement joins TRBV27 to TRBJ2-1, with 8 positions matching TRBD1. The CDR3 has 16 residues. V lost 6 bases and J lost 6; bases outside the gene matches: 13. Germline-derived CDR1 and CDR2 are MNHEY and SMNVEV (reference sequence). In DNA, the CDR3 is TGTGCCAGCAGGGAATCGTCCGGACAGGGTGCCAATGAGCAGTTCTTC. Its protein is CASRESSGQGANEQFF.

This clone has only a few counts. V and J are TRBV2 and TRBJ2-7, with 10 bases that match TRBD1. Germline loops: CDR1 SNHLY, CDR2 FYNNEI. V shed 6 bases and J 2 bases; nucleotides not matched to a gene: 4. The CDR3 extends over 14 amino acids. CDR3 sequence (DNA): TGTGCCAGCAGCCGCGGGACAGGGGCCTACGAGCAGTACTTC. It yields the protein CASSRGTGAYEQYF.

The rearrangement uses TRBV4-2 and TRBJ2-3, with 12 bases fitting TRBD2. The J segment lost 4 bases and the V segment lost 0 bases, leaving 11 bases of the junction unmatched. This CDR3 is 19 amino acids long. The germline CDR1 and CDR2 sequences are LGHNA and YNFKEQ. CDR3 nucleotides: TGTGCCAGCAGCCAAGATGAAGCTCGGCGACTAGCGGGAGCAGATACGCAGTATTTT. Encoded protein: CASSQDEARRLAGADTQYF.

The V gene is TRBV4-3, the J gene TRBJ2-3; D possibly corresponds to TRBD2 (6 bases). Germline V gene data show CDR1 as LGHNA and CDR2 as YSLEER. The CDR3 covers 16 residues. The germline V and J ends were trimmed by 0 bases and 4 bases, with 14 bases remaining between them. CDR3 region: CASSQDFGREADTQYF. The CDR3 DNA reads TGCGCCAGCAGCCAAGATTTTGGCAGGGAGGCAGATACGCAGTATTTT.

The DNA for the CDR3 is TGTGCCAGCAGGACACCCTCGACAGGGACCTACGAGCAGTACTTC. Amino acid sequence: CASRTPSTGTYEQYF. The chain joins TRBV6-5 to TRBJ2-7, with 7 bases identical to TRBD1. CDR3 length: 15 residues. V lost 6 bases to trimming and J lost 2 bases; unmatched junction nucleotides: 10. The germline V gene encodes CDR1 MNHEY and CDR2 SVGAGI.

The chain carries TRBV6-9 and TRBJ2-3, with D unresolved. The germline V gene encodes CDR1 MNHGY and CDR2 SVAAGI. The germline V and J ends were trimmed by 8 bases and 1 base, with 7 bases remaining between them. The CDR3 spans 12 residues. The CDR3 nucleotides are TGTGCCAGCCGACCCTGCACAGATACGCAGTATTTT. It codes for CASRPCTDTQYF.

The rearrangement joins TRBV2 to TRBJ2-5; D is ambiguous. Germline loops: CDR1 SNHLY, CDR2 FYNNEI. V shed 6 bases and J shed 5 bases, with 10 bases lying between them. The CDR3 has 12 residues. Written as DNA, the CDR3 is TGTGCCAGCAGACCCCTCAGGGAGACCCAGTACTTC. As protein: CASRPLRETQYF. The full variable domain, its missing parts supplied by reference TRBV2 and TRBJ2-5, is EPEVTQTPSHQVTQMGQEVILRCVPISNHLYFYWYRQILGQKVEFLVSFYNNEISEKSEIFDDQFSVERPDGSNFTLKIRSTKLEDSAMYFCASRPLRETQYFGPGTRLLVL.

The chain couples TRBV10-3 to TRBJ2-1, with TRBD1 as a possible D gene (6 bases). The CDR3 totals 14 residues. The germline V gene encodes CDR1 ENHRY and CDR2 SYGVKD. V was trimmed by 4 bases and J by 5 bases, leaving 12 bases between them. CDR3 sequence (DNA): TGTGCCATCAGTGTCGGACAGAACAACAATGAGCAGTTCTTC. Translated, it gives CAISVGQNNNEQFF.

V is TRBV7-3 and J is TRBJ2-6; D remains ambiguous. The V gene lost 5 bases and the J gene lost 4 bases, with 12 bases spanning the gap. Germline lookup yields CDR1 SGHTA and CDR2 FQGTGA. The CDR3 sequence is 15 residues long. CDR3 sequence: CASSQAPRGANVLTF. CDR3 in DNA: TGTGCCAGCAGCCAGGCCCCCCGAGGGGCCAACGTCCTGACTTTC.

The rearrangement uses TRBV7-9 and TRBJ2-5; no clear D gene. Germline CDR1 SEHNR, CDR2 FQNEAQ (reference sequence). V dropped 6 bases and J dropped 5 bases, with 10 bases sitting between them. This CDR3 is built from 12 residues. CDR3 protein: CASRQSWETQYF. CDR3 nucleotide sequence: TGTGCCAGCAGACAGTCTTGGGAGACCCAGTACTTC.

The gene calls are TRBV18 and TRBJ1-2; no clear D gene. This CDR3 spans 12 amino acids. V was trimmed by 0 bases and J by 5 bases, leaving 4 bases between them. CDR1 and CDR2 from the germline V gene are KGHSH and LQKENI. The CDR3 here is CASSPPGYGYTF. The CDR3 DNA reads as TGTGCCAGCTCACCACCAGGGTATGGCTACACCTTC.

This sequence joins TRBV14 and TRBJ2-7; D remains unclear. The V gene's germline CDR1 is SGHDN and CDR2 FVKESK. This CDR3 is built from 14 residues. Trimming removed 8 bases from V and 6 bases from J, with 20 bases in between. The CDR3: CASGVGRTSREQYF. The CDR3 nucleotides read TGTGCCAGCGGAGTCGGCCGGACGAGTCGCGAGCAGTACTTC.

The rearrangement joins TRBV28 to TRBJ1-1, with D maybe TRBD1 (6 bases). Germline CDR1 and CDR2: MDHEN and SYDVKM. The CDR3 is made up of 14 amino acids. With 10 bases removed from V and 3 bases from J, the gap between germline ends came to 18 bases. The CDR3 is CAITKGGIHTEAFF. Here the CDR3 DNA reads TGTGCCATCACGAAGGGGGGGATTCACACTGAAGCTTTCTTT. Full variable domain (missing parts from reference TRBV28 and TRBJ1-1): DVKVTQSSRYLVKRTGEKVFLECVQDMDHENMFWYRQDPGLGLRLIYFSYDVKMKEKGDIPEGYSVSREKKERFSLILESASTNQTSMYLCAITKGGIHTEAFFGQGTRLTVV.

The chain's CDR3 is CASSDRDSYGYTF. CDR3 sequence (DNA): TGTGCCAGTAGTGACCGGGACAGCTATGGCTACACCTTC. This chain links TRBV19 with TRBJ1-2; 7 nucleotides agree with TRBD1. V dropped 5 bases and J dropped 4; count of bases not matched to a gene: 4. This CDR3 has 13 amino acids. CDR1 and CDR2 (germline): LNHDA, SQIVND (reference sequence).

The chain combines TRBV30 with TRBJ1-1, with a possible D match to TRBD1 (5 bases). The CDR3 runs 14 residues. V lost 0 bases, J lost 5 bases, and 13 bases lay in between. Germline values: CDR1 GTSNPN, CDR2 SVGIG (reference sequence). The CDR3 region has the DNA TGTGCCTGGAGTGTTGGGCAGGGAGATACTGAAGCTTTCTTT. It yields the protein CAWSVGQGDTEAFF.